These 11 T cell receptor beta chains were sequenced from one sample in a study of radiotherapy plus CTLA-4 blockade in lung cancer. Method: immunoSEQ multiplex PCR; TCRdb's copy keeps in-frame clones and lacks some. Here the sample spans 95,000 to 150,000 clones, about nine tenths being singletons. This material consisted of peripheral blood, taken from a patient treated with radiotherapy plus ipilimumab. The receptors derive from a human donor with non-small cell lung cancer that progressed on radiotherapy plus ipilimumab.

This chain links TRBV7-9 with TRBJ1-2, with D perhaps matching TRBD1 (5 bases). The CDR3 consists of 12 residues. V was clipped by 3 bases and J by 4 bases, with 6 bases between them. Germline V gene lookup returns CDR1 SEHNR and CDR2 FQNEAQ (reference sequence). CDR3 bases: TGTGCCAGCAGCTTCGACAGCTATGGCTACACCTTC. This sequence encodes CASSFDSYGYTF.

The rearrangement joins TRBV5-6 to TRBJ2-1, with 12 positions matching TRBD1. Germline trimming cut 6 bases from V and 9 bases from J; bases unmatched to any gene: 10. Germline values: CDR1 SGHDT, CDR2 YYEEEE. This CDR3 region has 15 residues. The CDR3 DNA follows: TGTGCCAGCACCAAACCGGGACAGGGGGCAAGTGAGCAGTTCTTC. Its translation is CASTKPGQGASEQFF.

CDR3: CASSESRDREGEKLFF. CDR3 nucleotides: TGCGCCAGCAGTGAGTCGAGAGACAGGGAGGGTGAAAAACTGTTTTTT. This chain connects TRBV10-2 to TRBJ1-4, with 7 bases identical to TRBD1. The CDR3 has 16 amino acids. From germline, CDR1 is WSHSY and CDR2 SAAADI. The V gene end was trimmed by 0 bases and the J gene end by 7 bases; junction bases not matched to a gene: 8.

This CDR3 reads CASSLEGVRGKETQYF. Here the CDR3 DNA reads TGTGCCAGCAGTCTCGAAGGAGTGAGGGGTAAAGAGACCCAGTACTTC. This sequence joins TRBV27 and TRBJ2-5; perhaps D is TRBD1 or TRBD2 (5 bases each). CDR3 length: 16 residues. CDR1 MNHEY and CDR2 SMNVEV come from the germline V gene (reference sequence). V lost 5 bases to trimming and J lost 3 bases, with 19 bases between them.

The rearrangement links TRBV7-3 to TRBJ1-2, with D unclear. Trimming shortened V by 3 bases and J by 7 bases, and 12 bases separated the two germline ends. The CDR3 is 13 amino acids. Germline V gene data show CDR1 as SGHTA and CDR2 as FQGTGA. CDR3 DNA: TGTGCCAGCAGCTTGTCCGGGTTTCGTGGCTACACCTTC. Amino acids: CASSLSGFRGYTF.

The chain joins TRBV29-1 to TRBJ1-2; a possible D gene is TRBD1 (6 bases). CDR1 and CDR2 from the germline V gene are SQVTM and ANQGSEA. This CDR3 comprises 14 residues. Trimming cost V 1 base and J 7 bases, with 16 bases left between them. The CDR3 sequence is CSVEVKAQGSGYTF. CDR3 nucleotide sequence: TGCAGCGTTGAAGTAAAGGCACAGGGCAGTGGCTACACCTTC. The full variable domain, its missing parts supplied by reference TRBV29-1 and TRBJ1-2, is SAVISQKPSRDICQRGTSLTIQCQVDSQVTMMFWYRQQPGQSLTLIATANQGSEATYESGFVIDKFPISRPNLTFSTLTVSNMSPEDSSIYLCSVEVKAQGSGYTFGSGTRLTVV.

The V and J genes are TRBV27 and TRBJ2-3; TRBD2 matches 9 bases. CDR1 and CDR2 from the germline V gene are MNHEY and SMNVEV (reference sequence). The CDR3 contains 16 residues. Unmatched junction bases numbered 10, after V lost 6 bases and J lost 3 bases. CDR3 sequence (DNA): TGTGCCAGCAGCCGAACACCGGGACTAGCAACAGATACGCAGTATTTT. Translating gives CASSRTPGLATDTQYF.

The V gene is TRBV18, the J gene TRBJ2-1; tentatively, D is TRBD1 or TRBD2 (5 bases each). The length of the CDR3 is 15 residues. Germline V gene data show CDR1 as KGHSH and CDR2 as LQKENI. The V end was cut by 3 bases, the J end by 6 bases, with 15 bases between. The CDR3 here is CASSPSGSSTNEQFF. The CDR3 bases are TGTGCCAGCTCACCTTCAGGGAGCTCCACCAATGAGCAGTTCTTC. The entire variable domain, with the rest obtained from reference TRBV18 and TRBJ2-1, is as follows: NAGVMQNPRHLVRRRGQEARLRCSPMKGHSHVYWYRQLPEEGLKFMVYLQKENIIDESGMPKERFSAEFPKEGPSILRIQQVVRGDSAAYFCASSPSGSSTNEQFFGPGTRLTVL.

The V gene is TRBV11-3, the J gene TRBJ1-1, with a possible D match to TRBD1 (5 bases). Trimming removed 5 bases from V and 5 bases from J, with 15 bases in between. The CDR3 totals 14 residues. Germline values: CDR1 SGHNT, CDR2 YENEEA. This CDR3 reads CASSPPGTKTEAFF. DNA for the CDR3: TGTGCCAGCAGCCCCCCCGGGACGAAGACTGAAGCTTTCTTT.

The chain has TRBV2 and TRBJ2-2; no clear D gene. CDR3 length equals 12 residues. V lost 9 bases and J lost 4, with 9 bases in between. Looked up from germline, CDR1 is SNHLY and CDR2 is FYNNEI. CDR3 sequence reads: CASLSFTGELFF. DNA of the CDR3: TGTGCCAGTCTTTCCTTCACCGGGGAGCTGTTTTTT.

This clone was detected once. The chain links TRBV7-3 to TRBJ1-1; unclear D gene. The CDR3 sequence is 14 residues long. Germline-derived CDR1 and CDR2 are SGHTA and FQGTGA. With 1 base removed from V and 4 bases from J, the gap between germline ends came to 10 bases. The CDR3 protein is CASSLNGVGTEAFF. CDR3 DNA: TGTGCCAGCAGCTTAAATGGGGTTGGCACTGAAGCTTTCTTT. Combining the CDR3 with reference TRBV7-3 and TRBJ1-1 gives the whole variable domain GAGVSQTPSNKVTEKGKYVELRCDPISGHTALYWYRQSLGQGPEFLIYFQGTGAADDSGLPNDRFFAVRPEGSVSTLKIQRTERGDSAVYLCASSLNGVGTEAFFGQGTRLTVV.